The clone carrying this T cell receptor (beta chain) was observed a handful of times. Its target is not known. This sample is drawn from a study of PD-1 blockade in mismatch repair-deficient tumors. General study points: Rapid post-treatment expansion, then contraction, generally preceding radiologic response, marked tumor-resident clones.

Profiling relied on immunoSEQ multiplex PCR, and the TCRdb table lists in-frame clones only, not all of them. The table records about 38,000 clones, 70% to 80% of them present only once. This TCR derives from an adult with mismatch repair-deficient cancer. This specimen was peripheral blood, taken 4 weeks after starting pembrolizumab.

In DNA, the CDR3 is TGTGCCAGCAGCACCATGATAGGGACAGAAGAGACCCAGTACTTC. It specifies CASSTMIGTEETQYF. V and J are TRBV5-8 and TRBJ2-5; 7 bases are a match to TRBD1. V was clipped by 4 bases and J by 3 bases; unmatched bases: 9. There are 15 residues in the CDR3. The germline V gene encodes CDR1 SGHTS and CDR2 YDEGEE.